The 30 T cell receptor beta chains presented below share a single source sample, sequenced in a study of cytomegalovirus exposure and HLA in healthy donors. PCR used 60 Vbeta primers and 13 Jbeta primers. Method: immunoSEQ multiplex PCR; TCRdb's copy keeps in-frame clones and lacks some. The table lists approximately 190,000 clones, around 83% of them singletons. Sequenced sample: PBMCs. Receptors were obtained from a woman aged 18-30 years in good health and CMV-seronegative.

The chain uses TRBV28 and TRBJ2-5, with 7 bases identical to TRBD1. V was clipped by 8 bases and J by 5 bases; unmatched bases: 8. Germline CDR1 MDHEN, CDR2 SYDVKM. The CDR3 extends over 13 amino acids. The DNA of the CDR3 is TGTGCCAGCGGCGACAGGGCTGGGGAGACCCAGTACTTC. Translated, it gives CASGDRAGETQYF.

The genes are TRBV19 and TRBJ2-1; 13 positions match TRBD2. The CDR3 is made up of 17 amino acids. Losses at the gene ends were 1 base for V and 4 bases for J; bases not matched to a gene: 4. Germline CDR1 LNHDA, CDR2 SQIVND (reference sequence). DNA of the CDR3: TGTGCCAGTAGTATAGGGGGGGGACTAGCGGGGTACAATGAGCAGTTCTTC. Encoded protein: CASSIGGGLAGYNEQFF.

The chain carries TRBV27 and TRBJ2-1; TRBD1 matches 7 bases. The CDR3 is made up of 14 amino acids. Germline trimming cut 5 bases from V and 2 bases from J; bases unmatched to any gene: 3. Germline V gene lookup returns CDR1 MNHEY and CDR2 SMNVEV (reference sequence). CDR3 sequence (DNA): TGTGCCAGCAGTGACAGGGTCCCCTACAATGAGCAGTTCTTC. Translated: CASSDRVPYNEQFF.

The V gene is TRBV21-1, the J gene TRBJ2-7; TRBD2, the table's D call, lacks a check against the DNA. TRBV21-1 is noted as a pseudogene. The CDR3 contains 13 residues. CDR3 region: CASGRAGSYEQYF. CDR3 sequence (DNA): TGTGCCAGCGGTAGGGCCGGGAGCTACGAGCAGTACTTC.

The chain links TRBV5-1 to TRBJ1-1, with no clear D. The CDR3 length is 13 residues. V gave up 1 base and J gave up 1 base, with 5 bases separating them. Looked up from germline, CDR1 is SGHRS and CDR2 is YFSETQ. The CDR3 spells CASSLTANTEAFF. DNA for the CDR3: TGCGCCAGCAGCTTGACAGCGAACACTGAAGCTTTCTTT.

This chain connects TRBV14 to TRBJ2-3; D uncertain. The CDR3 runs to 17 residues. CDR1 and CDR2 (germline): SGHDN, FVKESK. Trimming stripped 1 base from V and 0 bases from J, with 14 bases between. CDR3 residues: CASSQVVLQISTDTQYF. CDR3 coding DNA: TGTGCCAGCAGCCAAGTAGTTCTCCAAATTAGCACAGATACGCAGTATTTT.

The CDR3: CASSETGADQPQHF. DNA of the CDR3: TGTGCCAGCTCGGAGACAGGGGCGGATCAGCCCCAGCATTTT. The gene calls are TRBV18 and TRBJ1-5; 8 positions match TRBD1. J gave up 5 bases and V 6 bases, and 6 bases lay outside the gene matches. CDR3 length equals 14 residues. Germline CDR1 KGHSH, CDR2 LQKENI.

The chain joins TRBV28 to TRBJ2-7; unclear D gene. Germline CDR1 is MDHEN and CDR2 is SYDVKM. Trimming shortened V by 8 bases and J by 0 bases, and 14 bases separated the two germline ends. The CDR3 is 14 amino acids. In DNA form, the CDR3 reads TGTGCCAGCCTGCCCCCGGTGAACTCCTACGAGCAGTACTTC. This codes for CASLPPVNSYEQYF.

The V call is TRBV5-6, the J call TRBJ1-5; 7 bases agree with TRBD1. The CDR3 runs to 16 residues. CDR1 and CDR2 (germline): SGHDT, YYEEEE. Trimming took 4 bases from V and 6 from J; bases not matched to a gene: 13. The CDR3 region is CASSLGKGALSQPQHF. The CDR3, as DNA: TGTGCCAGCAGCCTCGGCAAGGGGGCTCTAAGTCAGCCCCAGCATTTT.

The genes are TRBV6-1 and TRBJ1-3; D uncertain. Germline V CDR1 and CDR2: MNHNS, SASEGT. Trimming stripped 2 bases from V and 0 bases from J, with 8 bases between. The CDR3 sequence is 15 residues long. The CDR3 here is CASSEWRHSGNTIYF. The CDR3 bases are TGTGCCAGCAGTGAATGGCGGCACTCTGGAAACACCATATATTTT.

The chain uses TRBV14 and TRBJ2-5; D perhaps matches TRBD2 (5 bases). This CDR3 has 15 residues. Germline CDR1 is SGHDN and CDR2 is FVKESK. V lost 4 bases, J lost 1 base, and 13 bases lay in between. This CDR3 is CASSLGLWPQETQYF. CDR3 coding DNA: TGTGCCAGCAGCCTCGGACTGTGGCCCCAAGAGACCCAGTACTTC.

This rearrangement joins TRBV10-3 to TRBJ2-7; the match to TRBD1 covers 8 bases. Germline CDR1 ENHRY, CDR2 SYGVKD. J was trimmed by 5 bases and V by 3 bases; bases with no gene match: 6. The CDR3 is 14 amino acids. The CDR3 DNA is TGTGCCATCAGTGATTCAACAGGGGGTGACGAGCAGTACTTC. Its translation is CAISDSTGGDEQYF.

This chain links TRBV7-7 with TRBJ2-3, with 10 bases lining up with TRBD2. Germline CDR1 SSHAT, CDR2 FNYEAQ (reference sequence). The V gene end was trimmed by 5 bases and the J gene end by 1 base; junction bases not matched to a gene: 3. The CDR3 totals 15 residues. The CDR3 spells CASSTGTSGTDTQYF. For the CDR3, the DNA is TGTGCCAGCAGCACCGGGACTAGCGGCACAGATACGCAGTATTTT.

In this sample, this clone turned up once. This chain joins TRBV5-6 and TRBJ2-5, with 7 bases that match TRBD2. The CDR3 covers 16 residues. Germline CDR1 and CDR2: SGHDT and YYEEEE. With V trimmed by 7 bases and J by 2 bases, 14 bases remained unmatched. Written as DNA, the CDR3 is TGTGCCAGCGCCGTAGTCCAGGGCGGGGGACAAGAGACCCAGTACTTC. Protein: CASAVVQGGGQETQYF.

This sequence joins TRBV18 and TRBJ1-4; 11 positions match TRBD1. The CDR3 length is 15 residues. V gave up 6 bases and J gave up 6 bases; unmatched junction bases: 6. Per germline, CDR1 KGHSH and CDR2 LQKENI. The CDR3 DNA sequence: TGTGCCAGCTCTCGGCAGGGACAGGGGGATGAAAAACTGTTTTTT. Residues: CASSRQGQGDEKLFF.

The V call is TRBV7-2, the J call TRBJ2-3; D ambiguous. V was pared by 1 base and J by 2 bases, with 7 bases between. Germline CDR1 is SGHTA and CDR2 is FQGNSA. The CDR3 has 14 amino acids. The CDR3 loop reads CASSLETVTDTQYF. Here the CDR3 DNA reads TGTGCCAGCAGCTTAGAAACAGTCACAGATACGCAGTATTTT.

As DNA, the CDR3 is TGCGCCAGCAGCTCGCTCCAGGTAGAGACCCAGTACTTC. Encoded protein: CASSSLQVETQYF. The chain recombines TRBV5-1 with TRBJ2-5, with D unclear. The CDR3 totals 13 residues. Trimming removed 3 bases at V and 4 bases at J, with 10 bases between. In germline, CDR1 is SGHRS, CDR2 YFSETQ.

This clone showed up just once. The J gene is TRBJ1-1, the V gene TRBV10-1; 8 nucleotides match TRBD1. The CDR3 totals 13 residues. The V gene end was trimmed by 4 bases and the J gene end by 8 bases; junction bases not matched to a gene: 6. Germline V gene lookup returns CDR1 WNHNN and CDR2 SYGVQD (reference sequence). Here the CDR3 DNA reads TGCGCCAGCAGTGGGGCCGCAGGGGGCGAAGCTTTCTTT. It encodes CASSGAAGGEAFF.

V and J are TRBV19 and TRBJ1-6, with 8 bases matching TRBD1. J gave up 7 bases and V 4 bases, and 6 bases lay outside the gene matches. The CDR3 consists of 15 residues. Germline-derived CDR1 and CDR2 are LNHDA and SQIVND (reference sequence). CDR3 bases: TGTGCCAGTAGTACCGTGACAGGGGTAAATTCACCCCTCCACTTT. Its protein product is CASSTVTGVNSPLHF.

The CDR3 sequence: CSVEDDRSSYEQYF. In nucleotides, the CDR3 is TGCAGCGTTGAAGATGACAGGTCGTCCTACGAGCAGTACTTC. V gene TRBV29-1 combines with J gene TRBJ2-7; tentatively, D is TRBD1 (6 bases). CDR1 is SQVTM and CDR2 is ANQGSEA in the germline V gene. Trimming cost V 0 bases and J 1 base, with 10 bases left between them. The CDR3 is made up of 14 amino acids.

The V and J genes are TRBV7-5 and TRBJ2-5; the D call TRBD1 from the table was never checked on the DNA. TRBV7-5 has pseudogene status. The CDR3 contains 13 residues. The DNA of the CDR3 is TGTGTCAGAAGCCTGGACAGGCCTCGGACCCAGTACTTC. This codes for CVRSLDRPRTQYF.

The chain couples TRBV7-9 to TRBJ1-1; D perhaps matches TRBD1 (6 bases). V dropped 6 bases and J dropped 7 bases, with 15 bases sitting between them. Germline lookup yields CDR1 SEHNR and CDR2 FQNEAQ (reference sequence). The CDR3 spans 13 residues. The CDR3 protein is CASRIAGAVEAFF. The CDR3 nucleotides are TGTGCCAGCAGGATAGCGGGGGCGGTTGAAGCTTTCTTT.

The genes are TRBV28 and TRBJ2-7; D perhaps matches TRBD1 (6 bases). The CDR3 has 13 residues. Germline CDR1 MDHEN, CDR2 SYDVKM. The CDR3 loop is CAVGWTVNMEQYF. CDR3 nucleotides: TGTGCAGTGGGGTGGACAGTCAATATGGAGCAGTACTTC.

This chain connects TRBV6-5 to TRBJ2-5; 9 bases match TRBD1. The CDR3 runs 15 residues. Germline trimming cut 5 bases from V and 6 bases from J; bases unmatched to any gene: 10. Germline CDR1 is MNHEY and CDR2 is SVGAGI. As DNA, the CDR3 is TGTGCCAGCAGTACCTCCGGGACAGGGTTAAAGACCCAGTACTTC. Translated, it gives CASSTSGTGLKTQYF.

The rearrangement uses TRBV10-3 and TRBJ2-7; D perhaps matches TRBD1 (6 bases). This CDR3 is 14 amino acids long. Germline V CDR1 and CDR2: ENHRY, SYGVKD. Trimming took off 3 bases at V and 5 bases at J, with 14 bases between the two ends. The CDR3 region is CAISDQRGINEQYF. In DNA form, the CDR3 reads TGTGCCATCAGTGACCAAAGGGGGATCAACGAGCAGTACTTC.

V usage is TRBV29-1 and J usage is TRBJ1-1; the match to TRBD1 covers 7 bases. Germline CDR1 reads SQVTM; CDR2 reads ANQGSEA. There are 14 residues in the CDR3. V was clipped by 4 bases and J by 1 base; unmatched bases: 6. The CDR3 DNA sequence: TGCAGCGTTGCACCCGGGACAGCGAACACTGAAGCTTTCTTT. This codes for CSVAPGTANTEAFF.

This chain uses TRBV27 with TRBJ2-3, with 9 nucleotides matching TRBD1. CDR3 length equals 17 residues. V lost 8 bases, J lost 2 bases, and 14 bases stayed unmatched. Per germline, CDR1 MNHEY and CDR2 SMNVEV (reference sequence). The CDR3 reads CASFPHKTGGNTDTQYF. The DNA of the CDR3 is TGTGCCAGCTTTCCGCACAAGACAGGGGGAAACACAGATACGCAGTATTTT.

This rearrangement joins TRBV2 to TRBJ1-1, with unresolved D. Trimming took 1 base from V and 6 from J, leaving 3 bases between them. Germline assignment: CDR1 SNHLY and CDR2 FYNNEI. This CDR3 region has 11 residues. The CDR3 is CASSEDSEAFF. DNA for the CDR3: TGTGCCAGCAGTGAAGACTCTGAAGCTTTCTTT.

The J gene is TRBJ1-5, the V gene TRBV6-5; D may be TRBD1 (5 bases). Germline V gene sequence: CDR1 MNHEY, CDR2 SVGAGI. The CDR3 covers 15 residues. The V end lost 0 bases, the J end lost 1 base, and 7 bases lay between the germline ends. CDR3 nucleotide sequence: TGTGCCAGCAGTTACTCGGGGCAAAGCAATCAGCCCCAGCATTTT. Its protein product is CASSYSGQSNQPQHF.

V is TRBV29-1 and J is TRBJ2-5; possible D gene TRBD2, 6 bases. The CDR3 is made up of 12 amino acids. Trimming cost V 7 bases and J 2 bases, with 11 bases left between them. The germline V gene encodes CDR1 SQVTM and CDR2 ANQGSEA. The CDR3 sequence: CSAGTEQETQYF. The CDR3, as DNA: TGCAGCGCTGGGACTGAGCAAGAGACCCAGTACTTC. Filled out from reference TRBV29-1 and TRBJ2-5, the complete variable domain reads SAVISQKPSRDICQRGTSLTIQCQVDSQVTMMFWYRQQPGQSLTLIATANQGSEATYESGFVIDKFPISRPNLTFSTLTVSNMSPEDSSIYLCSAGTEQETQYFGPGTRLLVL.